This T cell receptor (beta chain) emerged from a study of blood T cells in healthy people across ages. This clonotype was recorded at least ten times. A J-beta primer mix and a sample-barcoded 5' primer were used in a second PCR of about 7 to 12 cycles. TCRdb analysed the 5' RACE reads with MiXCR anew, one entry per CDR3 protein. The profile covers 630,000 or so distinct CDR3 sequences, with 25% to 35% appearing a single time and more than 15% taken by the ten largest. The CDR3 consists of 16 residues. The V end was cut by 2 bases, the J end by 2 bases, with 13 bases between. CDR1 and CDR2 (germline): MGHRA, YSYEKL. PBMCs numbering at least 7 million were isolated per sample.

The receptor comes from an elderly woman in good health. Sequenced input: blood. The chain uses TRBV4-1 and TRBJ1-5; a weak D match, TRBD1 (5 bases). The CDR3 nucleotides read TGCGCCAGCAGCCAACCCCGGGGGGGTCGCAATCAGCCCCAGCATTTT. Amino acid sequence: CASSQPRGGRNQPQHF.